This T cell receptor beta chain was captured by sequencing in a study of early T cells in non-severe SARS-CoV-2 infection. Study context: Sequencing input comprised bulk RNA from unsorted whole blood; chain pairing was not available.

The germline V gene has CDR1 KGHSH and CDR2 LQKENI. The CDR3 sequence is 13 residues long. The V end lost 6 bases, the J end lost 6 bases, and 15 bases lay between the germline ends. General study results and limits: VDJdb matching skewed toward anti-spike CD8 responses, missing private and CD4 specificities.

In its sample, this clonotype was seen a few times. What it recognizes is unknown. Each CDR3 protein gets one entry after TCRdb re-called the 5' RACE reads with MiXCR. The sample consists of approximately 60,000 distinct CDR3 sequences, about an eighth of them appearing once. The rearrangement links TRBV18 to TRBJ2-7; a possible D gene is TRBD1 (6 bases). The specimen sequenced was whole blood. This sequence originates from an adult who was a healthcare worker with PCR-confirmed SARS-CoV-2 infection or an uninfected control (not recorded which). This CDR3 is CASSQGAGAEQYF. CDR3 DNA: TGTGCCAGCTCCCAAGGGGCAGGGGCCGAGCAGTACTTC.